The present T cell receptor beta chain was sequenced within a study of cytomegalovirus exposure and HLA in healthy donors. Study background: Genotyping of nearly 400 donors showed that over 80% belonged to the Caucasian-associated ancestry cluster.

Use of 60 Vbeta and 13 Jbeta primers characterized the PCR. Sequenced by immunoSEQ multiplex PCR; TCRdb stores in-frame clones only, minus some. In the table there are roughly 100,000 clones, over 80% of which are singletons. V lost 3 bases and J 9 bases, leaving 12 bases between the germline ends. There are 13 residues in the CDR3. Looked up from germline, CDR1 is MNHNS and CDR2 is SASEGT. Healthy bone marrow donors supplied every sample. The sequenced material came from PBMCs. This receptor was taken from a man between 18 and 35 years old in good health and CMV-seronegative. The chain combines TRBV6-1 with TRBJ2-1, with D possibly matching TRBD1 (6 bases). The CDR3 loop reads CASSDWAGVEQFF. CDR3 coding DNA: TGTGCCAGCAGTGATTGGGCAGGGGTTGAGCAGTTCTTC.